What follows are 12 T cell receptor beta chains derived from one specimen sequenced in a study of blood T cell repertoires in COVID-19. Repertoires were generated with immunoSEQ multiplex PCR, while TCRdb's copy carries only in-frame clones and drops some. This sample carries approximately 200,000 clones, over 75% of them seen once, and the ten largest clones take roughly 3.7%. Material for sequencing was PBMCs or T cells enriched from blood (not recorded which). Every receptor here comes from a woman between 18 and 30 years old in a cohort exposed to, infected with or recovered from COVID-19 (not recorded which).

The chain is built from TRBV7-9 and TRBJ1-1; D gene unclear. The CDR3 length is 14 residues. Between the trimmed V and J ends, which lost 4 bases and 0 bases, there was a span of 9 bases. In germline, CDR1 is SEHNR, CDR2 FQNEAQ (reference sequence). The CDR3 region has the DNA TGTGCCAGCAGCTCCCGGGTTATGAACACTGAAGCTTTCTTT. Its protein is CASSSRVMNTEAFF.

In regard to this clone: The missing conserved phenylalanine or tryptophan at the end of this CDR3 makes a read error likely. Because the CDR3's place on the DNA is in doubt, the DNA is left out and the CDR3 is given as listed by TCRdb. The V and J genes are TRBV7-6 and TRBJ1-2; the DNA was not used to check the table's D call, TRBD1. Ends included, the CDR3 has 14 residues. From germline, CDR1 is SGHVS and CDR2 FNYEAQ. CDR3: CASSLRQGELPLSL.

CDR3 DNA sequence: TGTGCCAGCAGCCCCCGGACAGCCTTACGGGGTGGCTACACCTTC. It encodes CASSPRTALRGGYTF. This chain links TRBV3-1 (or the pseudogene TRBV3-2) with TRBJ1-2; weak D call: TRBD1 (6 bases). V was pared by 4 bases and J by 7 bases, with 19 bases between. The CDR3 runs to 15 residues. The V gene's germline CDR1 is LGHDT and CDR2 YNNKEL (reference sequence).

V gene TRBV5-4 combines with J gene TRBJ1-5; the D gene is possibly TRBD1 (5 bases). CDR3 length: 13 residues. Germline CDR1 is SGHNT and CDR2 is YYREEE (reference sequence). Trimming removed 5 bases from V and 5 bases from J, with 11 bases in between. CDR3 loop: CASSRDRDQPQHF. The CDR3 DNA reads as TGTGCCAGCAGTAGAGACAGAGATCAGCCCCAGCATTTT. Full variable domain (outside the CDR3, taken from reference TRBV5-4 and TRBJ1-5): ETGVTQSPTHLIKTRGQQVTLRCSSQSGHNTVSWYQQALGQGPQFIFQYYREEENGRGNFPPRFSGLQFPNYSSELNVNALELDDSALYLCASSRDRDQPQHFGDGTRLSIL.

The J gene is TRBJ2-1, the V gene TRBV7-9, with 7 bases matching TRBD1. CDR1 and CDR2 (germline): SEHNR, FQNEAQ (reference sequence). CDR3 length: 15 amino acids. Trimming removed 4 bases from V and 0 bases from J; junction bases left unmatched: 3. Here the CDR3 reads CASSSRDSSYNEQFF. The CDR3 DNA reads TGTGCCAGCAGCTCCCGGGACAGCTCCTACAATGAGCAGTTCTTC. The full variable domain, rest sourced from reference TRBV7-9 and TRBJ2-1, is DTGVSQNPRHKITKRGQNVTFRCDPISEHNRLYWYRQTLGQGPEFLTYFQNEAQLEKSRLLSDRFSAERPKGSFSTLEIQRTEQGDSAMYLCASSSRDSSYNEQFFGPGTRLTVL.

The CDR3 loop is CASSPAGTGEETQYF. Here the CDR3 DNA reads TGTGCCAGCAGTCCCGCCGGGACAGGGGAAGAGACCCAGTACTTC. V and J are TRBV6-6 and TRBJ2-5; 10 positions agree with TRBD1. CDR3 length equals 15 residues. With 5 bases clipped from V and 3 bases from J, the junction kept 6 bases outside the gene matches. Per germline, CDR1 MNHNY and CDR2 SVGAGI (reference sequence).

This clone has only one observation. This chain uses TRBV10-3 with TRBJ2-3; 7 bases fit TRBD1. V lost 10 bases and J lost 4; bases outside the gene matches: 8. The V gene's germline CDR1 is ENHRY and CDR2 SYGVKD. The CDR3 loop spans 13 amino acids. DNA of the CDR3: TGTGCCACTACAGGGGAATGGGCAGATACGCAGTATTTT. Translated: CATTGEWADTQYF.

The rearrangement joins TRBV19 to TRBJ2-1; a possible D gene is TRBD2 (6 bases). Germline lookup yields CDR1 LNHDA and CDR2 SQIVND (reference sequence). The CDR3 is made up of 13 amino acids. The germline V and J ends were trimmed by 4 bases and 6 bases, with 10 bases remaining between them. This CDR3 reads CASSTGLFNEQFF. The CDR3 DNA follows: TGTGCCAGTAGTACTGGACTATTCAATGAGCAGTTCTTC.

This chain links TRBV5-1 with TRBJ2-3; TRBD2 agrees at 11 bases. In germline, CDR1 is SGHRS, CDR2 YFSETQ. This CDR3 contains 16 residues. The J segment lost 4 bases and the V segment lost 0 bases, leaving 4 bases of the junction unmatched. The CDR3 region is CASSLVTSGTPDTQYF. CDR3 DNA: TGCGCCAGCAGCTTGGTGACTAGCGGGACTCCAGATACGCAGTATTTT.

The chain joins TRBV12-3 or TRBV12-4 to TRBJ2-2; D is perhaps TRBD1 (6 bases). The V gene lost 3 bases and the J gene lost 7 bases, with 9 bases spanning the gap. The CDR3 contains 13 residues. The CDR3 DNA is TGTGCCAGCAGTTTGCAGGGGAGCGGGGAGCTGTTTTTT. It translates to CASSLQGSGELFF.

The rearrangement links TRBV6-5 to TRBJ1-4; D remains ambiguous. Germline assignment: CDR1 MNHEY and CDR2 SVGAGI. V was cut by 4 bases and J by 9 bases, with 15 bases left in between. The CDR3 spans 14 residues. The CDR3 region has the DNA TGTGCCAGCAGTTTACAAACCAGGATGAAAAAACTGTTTTTT. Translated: CASSLQTRMKKLFF.

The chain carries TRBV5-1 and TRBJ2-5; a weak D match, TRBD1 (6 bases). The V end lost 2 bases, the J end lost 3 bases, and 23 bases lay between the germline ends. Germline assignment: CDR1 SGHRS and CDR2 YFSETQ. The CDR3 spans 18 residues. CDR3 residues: CASSLGGGLTAPEETQYF. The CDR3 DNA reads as TGCGCCAGCAGCTTAGGGGGTGGGCTGACAGCGCCCGAAGAGACCCAGTACTTC.